This TCR beta chain derives from a study of CXCR3-negative and CXCR3-positive naive CD8 T cells. This CDR3 has 13 amino acids. Looked up from germline, CDR1 is SQVTM and CDR2 is ANQGSEA. It was by 5' RACE with UMI labels that the TRB cDNA libraries were prepared. From the 5' RACE reads, TCRdb lists one entry per CDR3 protein and no DNA. The sample has fewer than 95,000 distinct CDR3 sequences; the top ten hold around 1.7%. The origin of this receptor is a human donor in good health. Some clones in this sample may be carry-over from other donors' samples. The V and J genes are TRBV29-1 and TRBJ2-3; absent DNA, TCRdb's TRBD1 call cannot be checked. Sequenced sample: naive CXCR3- CD8+ T cells from blood. Subset meaning: CD45RO-CCR7+CD27+CD95- naive CD8+ T cells lacking CXCR3 (TNR3-). CDR3 sequence reads: CSVEPDRLNTQYF.